These 26 T cell receptor beta chains came from one sample sequenced in a study of shared clonotypes between healthy human individuals. The data were produced by immunoSEQ multiplex PCR, yet TCRdb's version contains in-frame clones alone and is incomplete. The data contain about 2.4 million clones, about 92% of them seen just once; the ten biggest clones take up under 0.15%. Sequenced: naive CD4+ T cells sorted from blood. Subset: CD45RA+ positively selected. The receptors derive from a man between 18 and 29 years old in good health.

This sequence joins TRBV30 and TRBJ1-2; D is ambiguous. Germline V gene sequence: CDR1 GTSNPN, CDR2 SVGIG (reference sequence). Deletions cut 4 bases from V and 7 bases from J, with 19 bases between. The CDR3 loop spans 14 amino acids. CDR3 in DNA: TGTGCCTGGACGTCGCTTGGGATTTCTGGTGGCTACACCTTC. It specifies CAWTSLGISGGYTF.

The CDR3 protein is CASTGAGQPQHF. The CDR3 DNA reads TGTGCCAGCACGGGGGCGGGTCAGCCCCAGCATTTT. The J gene is TRBJ1-5, the V gene TRBV28, with D perhaps matching TRBD1 (6 bases). The CDR3 extends over 12 amino acids. Trimming removed 7 bases at V and 6 bases at J, with 10 bases between. CDR1 MDHEN and CDR2 SYDVKM come from the germline V gene.

With respect to this clone: Within the sample, other DNA sequences also encode this same CDR3. The genes are TRBV18 and TRBJ2-1; D is unresolved. The CDR3 spans 12 residues. Looked up from germline, CDR1 is KGHSH and CDR2 is LQKENI. Deletions cut 1 base from V and 7 bases from J, with 5 bases between. CDR3 in amino acids: CASSPLDNEQFF. The CDR3 DNA reads TGTGCCAGCTCACCACTCGATAATGAGCAGTTCTTC.

About this clone: A read error may produce the germline difference seen at one junction end. The chain has TRBV2 and TRBJ2-7; TRBD1 might be the D (5 bases). This CDR3 has 15 amino acids. The germline CDR1 and CDR2 sequences are SNHLY and FYNNEI. Written as DNA, the CDR3 is TGTGCCAGCAGGGAAGCAGTGGCAGGGTCCTACGAGCAGTACTTC. Its translation: CASREAVAGSYEQYF.

This clone has only a few counts. This sequence joins TRBV6-1 and TRBJ1-6, with TRBD1 as a possible D gene (5 bases). The V and J ends lost 4 bases and 1 base respectively, with 20 bases between them. This CDR3 spans 19 amino acids. CDR1 and CDR2 (germline): MNHNS, SASEGT. CDR3 loop: CASSGHIQGLESYNSPLHF. In DNA, the CDR3 is TGTGCCAGCAGTGGACACATCCAGGGCCTGGAATCCTATAATTCACCCCTCCACTTT.

Of note for this clone: Other DNA sequences from this sample encode an identical CDR3 as well. The chain combines TRBV10-3 with TRBJ1-2, with D perhaps matching TRBD1 (5 bases). This CDR3 contains 13 residues. Trimming removed 3 bases at V and 1 base at J, with 6 bases between. In germline, CDR1 is ENHRY, CDR2 SYGVKD. The CDR3 sequence: CAISDGGNYGYTF. CDR3 sequence (DNA): TGTGCCATCAGTGATGGGGGTAACTATGGCTACACCTTC.

This clone was seen once. This chain joins TRBV5-3 and TRBJ2-3; no reliable D call. TRBV5-3 is sorted into the ORF group, with uncertain function. The CDR3 is 13 amino acids. V lost 2 bases, J lost 9 bases, and 13 bases lay in between. In DNA, the CDR3 is TGTGCCAGAAGCTTTGCCAGGTTCGAGACGCAGTATTTT. It specifies CARSFARFETQYF.

The chain joins TRBV28 to TRBJ2-3, with TRBD1 identical over 12 bases. V shed 5 bases and J 6 bases; nucleotides not matched to a gene: 3. Germline CDR1 MDHEN, CDR2 SYDVKM. The CDR3 runs to 14 residues. CDR3 coding DNA: TGTGCCAGCAGTGGGGGACAGGGGGCTGATACGCAGTATTTT. Amino acids: CASSGGQGADTQYF.

The chain couples TRBV18 to TRBJ2-3, with a tentative D call TRBD1 (5 bases). Trimming took off 3 bases at V and 4 bases at J, with 11 bases between the two ends. CDR3 length: 14 residues. The V gene's germline CDR1 is KGHSH and CDR2 LQKENI. CDR3 DNA sequence: TGTGCCAGCTCACCGACCCAGGGTCCAGATACGCAGTATTTT. Its translation is CASSPTQGPDTQYF.

The V call is TRBV11-2, the J call TRBJ2-1; 7 nucleotides agree with TRBD2. CDR1 SGHAT and CDR2 FQNNGV come from the germline V gene. The CDR3 has 15 residues. V trimming: 2 bases; J trimming: 5 bases; junction bases outside the gene matches: 6. The CDR3 reads CASSLFSSGHNEQFF. The CDR3 bases are TGTGCCAGCAGCTTATTTTCTAGCGGCCACAATGAGCAGTTCTTC.

The V call is TRBV5-4, the J call TRBJ2-5; tentative D call: TRBD1 (6 bases). Per the germline V gene, CDR1 is SGHNT and CDR2 is YYREEE (reference sequence). The CDR3 consists of 14 residues. V lost 0 bases and J lost 0, with 6 bases in between. This chain's CDR3 is CASSLGTDQETQYF. CDR3 DNA: TGTGCCAGCAGCTTGGGGACAGACCAAGAGACCCAGTACTTC.

The V and J genes are TRBV9 and TRBJ2-2; the D is unclear. The V gene's germline CDR1 is SGDLS and CDR2 YYNGEE. The V and J ends lost 0 bases and 6 bases respectively, with 12 bases between them. This CDR3 is built from 15 residues. CDR3 region: CASSVGPSPPGELFF. In DNA, the CDR3 is TGTGCCAGCAGCGTAGGACCTTCTCCCCCCGGGGAGCTGTTTTTT.

The V gene is TRBV5-1, the J gene TRBJ2-6; tentatively, D is TRBD1 (6 bases). V shed 4 bases and J shed 2 bases, with 10 bases lying between them. Germline V gene sequence: CDR1 SGHRS, CDR2 YFSETQ. The CDR3 has 15 amino acids. Here the CDR3 reads CASSIGQTGANVLTF. The CDR3, as DNA: TGCGCCAGCAGCATCGGACAGACTGGGGCCAACGTCCTGACTTTC.

V and J are TRBV5-8 and TRBJ2-7; D gene ambiguous. Trimming removed 4 bases from V and 11 bases from J, with 7 bases in between. CDR1 SGHTS and CDR2 YDEGEE come from the germline V gene. The CDR3 length is 9 residues. CDR3 residues: CASSGKEYF. CDR3 DNA sequence: TGTGCCAGCAGCGGGAAGGAGTACTTC.

This clone was detected only once. This rearrangement joins TRBV5-6 to TRBJ2-7; 8 positions agree with TRBD2. This CDR3 is built from 15 residues. J gave up 3 bases and V 0 bases, and 5 bases lay outside the gene matches. Per germline, CDR1 SGHDT and CDR2 YYEEEE. The DNA for the CDR3 is TGTGCCAGCAGCTTGGCCGGCGGGACTAGCTACGAGCAGTACTTC. Its translation: CASSLAGGTSYEQYF.

CDR3 in amino acids: CASSALTTGASYGYTF. The DNA for the CDR3 is TGTGCCAGCTCAGCCTTAACTACAGGGGCCAGCTATGGCTACACCTTC. The chain carries TRBV18 and TRBJ1-2; 7 nucleotides agree with TRBD1. The length of the CDR3 is 16 residues. CDR1 and CDR2 from the germline V gene are KGHSH and LQKENI. V gave up 5 bases and J gave up 4 bases; unmatched junction bases: 13.

This rearrangement joins TRBV5-1 to TRBJ1-3; a weak D match, TRBD1 (5 bases). Per germline, CDR1 SGHRS and CDR2 YFSETQ. The CDR3 covers 13 residues. The V end lost 10 bases, the J end lost 9 bases, and 20 bases lay between the germline ends. The CDR3 nucleotides read TGCGCCTCGATAGGGGACCTCGGTGTCACCATATATTTT. Its translation is CASIGDLGVTIYF.

This sequence joins TRBV18 and TRBJ1-5, with D possibly being TRBD1 (5 bases). CDR1 is KGHSH, CDR2 LQKENI, per germline. The CDR3 contains 14 residues. V lost 3 bases and J 6 bases, leaving 12 bases between the germline ends. The CDR3 DNA follows: TGTGCCAGCTCACCGATGGGGGACCTTCAGCCCCAGCATTTT. It codes for CASSPMGDLQPQHF.

The CDR3 reads CASSSTSGGPNTGELFF. The CDR3 DNA follows: TGTGCCAGCAGCTCGACTAGCGGGGGGCCCAACACCGGGGAGCTGTTTTTT. The rearrangement joins TRBV7-6 to TRBJ2-2, with 13 positions matching TRBD2. The ends lost 4 bases at V and 2 bases at J; junction bases unmatched: 4. This CDR3 is 17 amino acids long. Per germline, CDR1 SGHVS and CDR2 FNYEAQ.

In its sample, this clone was seen once. The J gene is TRBJ2-7, the V gene TRBV6-6, with TRBD1 identical over 12 bases. CDR1 is MNHNY and CDR2 is SVGAGI in the germline V gene (reference sequence). The CDR3 spans 15 residues. Trimming took 6 bases from V and 3 from J; bases not matched to a gene: 6. CDR3 amino acids: CASSPGTGGIYEQYF. The CDR3 nucleotides read TGTGCCAGCAGCCCCGGGACAGGGGGCATCTACGAGCAGTACTTC.

CDR3 sequence: CASSTEGNTIYF. The CDR3, as DNA: TGTGCCAGCAGCACCGAGGGAAACACCATATATTTT. The V gene is TRBV11-3, the J gene TRBJ1-3; D ambiguous. The germline V and J ends were trimmed by 5 bases and 4 bases, with 6 bases remaining between them. From germline, CDR1 is SGHNT and CDR2 YENEEA. The CDR3 has 12 residues.

J is TRBJ2-3 and V is TRBV7-9, with TRBD1 as a possible D gene (5 bases). The germline CDR1 and CDR2 sequences are SEHNR and FQNEAQ (reference sequence). The CDR3 loop spans 9 amino acids. Trimming left V 11 bases short and J 6 bases short, with 6 bases between. The CDR3 protein is CAQGDTQYF. CDR3 DNA sequence: TGTGCCCAGGGTGATACGCAGTATTTT.

V is TRBV5-4 and J is TRBJ2-1; 11 bases are a match to TRBD2. The V and J ends lost 4 bases and 8 bases, in that order; junction bases with no gene match: 8. The CDR3 loop spans 15 amino acids. Germline CDR1 reads SGHNT; CDR2 reads YYREEE (reference sequence). CDR3: CASSPGTSGPDEQFF. The CDR3 nucleotides read TGTGCCAGCAGCCCTGGGACTAGCGGTCCCGATGAGCAGTTCTTC.

Only a few counts were recorded for this clone. Other DNA sequences in the sample encode the same CDR3. The chain has TRBV18 and TRBJ1-5; D is unclear. V was clipped by 3 bases and J by 5 bases, with 8 bases between them. The CDR3 has 13 amino acids. Germline V gene data show CDR1 as KGHSH and CDR2 as LQKENI. CDR3 sequence: CASSPSRDQPQHF. Written as DNA, the CDR3 is TGTGCCAGCTCACCCTCGAGGGATCAGCCCCAGCATTTT.

This chain uses TRBV6-5 with TRBJ2-2; 7 positions match TRBD1. CDR3 length equals 15 residues. Trimming cost V 0 bases and J 7 bases; bases outside gene matches: 5. Germline-derived CDR1 and CDR2 are MNHEY and SVGAGI. The CDR3 here is CASSYSRQGVGELFF. CDR3 coding DNA: TGTGCCAGCAGTTACTCGAGACAGGGCGTCGGGGAGCTGTTTTTT.

The chain uses TRBV19 and TRBJ2-7; no definite D call. The CDR3 sequence is 14 residues long. Between the trimmed V and J ends, which lost 1 base and 0 bases, there was a span of 7 bases. The germline V gene has CDR1 LNHDA and CDR2 SQIVND (reference sequence). Here the CDR3 DNA reads TGTGCCAGTAGTATAGCGGTGAGCTCCTACGAGCAGTACTTC. Amino acids: CASSIAVSSYEQYF.